The clone carrying this T cell receptor (beta chain) was detected ten times or more. Its antigen is not identified. Amplified TCR beta CDR3 regions derived from RNA transcripts. The TCR CDR3 first-round RT-PCR relied on the HTBI primer set. TCRdb ran MiXCR on the multiplex PCR reads and lists one entry per CDR3 protein. The table lists 40,000 to 65,000 distinct CDR3 sequences, approximately 48% of them singletons. The data derive from a study of T cells in Graves' hyperthyroidism and ophthalmopathy. Trimming pared 0 bases from V and 5 bases from J, leaving 3 bases between. Germline CDR1 reads DFQATT; CDR2 reads SNEGSKA (reference sequence). The CDR3 spans 11 residues. Points from the study as a whole: Ophthalmopathy was distinguished from stable hyperthyroidism by 13 V-J signatures.

With duration under 3 months, ophthalmopathy was active: Clinical Activity Score at least 3, NOSPECS at least 4. The specimen was blood. The chain links TRBV20-1 to TRBJ2-3, with D uncertain. The clonotype originates from a woman in her 50s with Graves' ophthalmopathy. CDR3 sequence: CSARDRDTQYF. CDR3 sequence (DNA): TGCAGTGCTAGAGACCGAGATACGCAGTATTTT.